The present T cell receptor beta chain was sequenced within a study of T cell repertoires in cytomegalovirus infection. Study in general: Public TCR beta signatures indicated both CMV infection and matching HLA type. Study results and limitations: Carriers of CMV and the relevant HLA type were discriminated by public TCR beta frequency. In two of eight donors, the top clonotype was HLA-C-restricted CMV-specific.

As for this clonotype: Its target is not known. Mismatch with germline at one junction end may stem from a read error.

The germline CDR1 and CDR2 sequences are SQVTM and ANQGSEA. There are 14 residues in the CDR3. TCRdb reprocessed the reads with MiXCR, giving one entry per CDR3 protein. This table holds hundreds of thousands of distinct CDR3 sequences, roughly 24% found once. The rearrangement uses TRBV29-1 and TRBJ2-1; 8 nucleotides agree with TRBD1. This sequence originates from a human donor in good health (CMV status not recorded). Some clones in this sample may be carry-over from other donors' samples. The sequencing input was CD8+ T cells from PBMCs. CDR3 loop: CSAYPGGNYNEQFF. CDR3 sequence (DNA): TGTAGCGCTTACCCAGGGGGCAACTACAATGAGCAGTTCTTC.